A single T cell receptor (beta chain) is shown here with its context. The antigen is unknown. The V end lost 6 bases, the J end lost 5 bases, and 7 bases lay between the germline ends. The length of the CDR3 is 11 residues. The germline CDR1 and CDR2 sequences are LNHDA and SQIVND (reference sequence). Cells were stimulated with CMV-infected fibroblast lysates at approximately 10 ug/mL. CD40L/CD69 double-negative CD45RO-high memory CD4+ T cells were collected. This record belongs to a study of persistence of HIV-infected CD4 T cells. The libraries were made with immunoSEQ version 4 in survey mode. Generated by immunoSEQ multiplex PCR, the TCRdb table keeps only in-frame clones and is missing some. The sample contains about 50,000 clones, about 80% of which appear only once.

The chain recombines TRBV19 with TRBJ1-1; no clear D. Source: CD4+ T cells sorted from PBMCs after roughly 18-hour stimulation, taken from a patient who received antiretroviral therapy. The clonotype comes from an adult man with HIV who was CMV-seropositive. The CDR3 loop is CASRVGTEAFF. The CDR3 nucleotides read TGTGCCAGTAGGGTAGGGACTGAAGCTTTCTTT.